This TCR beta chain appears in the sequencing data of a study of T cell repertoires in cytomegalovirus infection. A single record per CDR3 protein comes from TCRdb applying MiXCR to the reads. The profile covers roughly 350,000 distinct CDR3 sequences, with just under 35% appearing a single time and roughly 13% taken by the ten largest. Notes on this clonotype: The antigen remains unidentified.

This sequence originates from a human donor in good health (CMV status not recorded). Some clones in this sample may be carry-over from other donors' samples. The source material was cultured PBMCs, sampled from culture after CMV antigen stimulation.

This CDR3 is CASSLRQGYSGANVLTF. The CDR3 nucleotides are TGTGCCAGCAGTTTACGTCAGGGGTATTCTGGGGCCAACGTCCTGACTTTC. V usage is TRBV28 and J usage is TRBJ2-6; D is perhaps TRBD1 (6 bases). Germline assignment: CDR1 MDHEN and CDR2 SYDVKM. Deletions cut 2 bases from V and 1 base from J, with 12 bases between. The CDR3 contains 17 residues.